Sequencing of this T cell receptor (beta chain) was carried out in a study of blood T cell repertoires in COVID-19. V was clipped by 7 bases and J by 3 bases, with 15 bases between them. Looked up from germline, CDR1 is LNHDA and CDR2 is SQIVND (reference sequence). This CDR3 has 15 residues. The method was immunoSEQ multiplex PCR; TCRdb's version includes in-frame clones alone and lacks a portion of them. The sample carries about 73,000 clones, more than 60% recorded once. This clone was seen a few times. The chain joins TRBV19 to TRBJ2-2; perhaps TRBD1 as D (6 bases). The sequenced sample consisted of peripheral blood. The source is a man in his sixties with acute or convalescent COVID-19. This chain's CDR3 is CASKTMAGDTGELFF. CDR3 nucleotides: TGTGCCAGTAAAACGATGGCAGGGGACACCGGGGAGCTGTTTTTT.